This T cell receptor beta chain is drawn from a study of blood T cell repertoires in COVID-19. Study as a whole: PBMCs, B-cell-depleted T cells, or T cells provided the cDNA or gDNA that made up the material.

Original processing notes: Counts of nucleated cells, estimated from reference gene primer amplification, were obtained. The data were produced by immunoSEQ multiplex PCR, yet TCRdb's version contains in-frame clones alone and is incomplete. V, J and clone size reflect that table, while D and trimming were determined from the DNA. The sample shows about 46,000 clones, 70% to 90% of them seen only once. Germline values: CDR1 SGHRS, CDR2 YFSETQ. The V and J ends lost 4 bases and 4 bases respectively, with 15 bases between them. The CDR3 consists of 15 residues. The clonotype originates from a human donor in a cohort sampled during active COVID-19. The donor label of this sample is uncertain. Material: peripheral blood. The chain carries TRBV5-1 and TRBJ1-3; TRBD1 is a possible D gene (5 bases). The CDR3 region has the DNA TGCGCCAGCAGCCCGTCTGGGACTCAGGGAAACACCATATATTTT. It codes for CASSPSGTQGNTIYF.